Below are 9 T cell receptor beta chains sequenced from a single sample in a study of blood T cell repertoires in COVID-19. Sequenced by immunoSEQ multiplex PCR; TCRdb stores in-frame clones only, minus some. The repertoire holds about 220,000 clones, about nine tenths seen once, with around 2.2% in the top ten. The sequenced sample consisted of peripheral blood. These TCRs come from a man aged 25 to 40 who had recovered from COVID-19.

This clone was detected many times. The chain joins TRBV6-2 or TRBV6-3 to TRBJ2-1; a weak D match, TRBD2 (5 bases). CDR1 MNHEY and CDR2 SVGEGT come from the germline V gene. V shed 6 bases and J shed 13 bases, with 22 bases lying between them. The CDR3 has 14 amino acids. CDR3 bases: TGTGCCAGCAGCTATTACACATCCGCGGGCCTACAGTTCTTC. This sequence encodes CASSYYTSAGLQFF.

This clone was recorded a few times. This chain connects TRBV18 to TRBJ2-7, with D perhaps matching TRBD1 (5 bases). Germline-derived CDR1 and CDR2 are KGHSH and LQKENI. The CDR3 has 15 amino acids. Trimming took 3 bases from V and 0 from J, leaving 12 bases between them. The CDR3 coding sequence is TGTGCCAGCTCACCGCGAGTTCAGGGCTCCTACGAGCAGTACTTC. It yields the protein CASSPRVQGSYEQYF.

The rearrangement links TRBV30 to TRBJ1-1, with 10 bases lining up with TRBD1. Per the germline V gene, CDR1 is GTSNPN and CDR2 is SVGIG (reference sequence). Trimming took 8 bases from V and 1 from J; bases not matched to a gene: 7. The CDR3 extends over 14 amino acids. The DNA of the CDR3 is TGTGCCGCAGACTGGACAGGGGGGAACACTGAAGCTTTCTTT. Protein: CAADWTGGNTEAFF. The variable domain in full, completed from reference TRBV30 and TRBJ1-1, reads SQTIHQWPATLVQPVGSPLSLECTVEGTSNPNLYWYRQAAGRGLQLLFYSVGIGQISSEVPQNLSASRPQDRQFILSSKKLLLSDSGFYLCAADWTGGNTEAFFGQGTRLTVV.

V usage is TRBV10-1 and J usage is TRBJ2-1; 8 bases align to TRBD2. The CDR3 has 17 amino acids. CDR1 is WNHNN, CDR2 SYGVQD, per germline (reference sequence). With 0 bases clipped from V and 4 bases from J, the junction kept 8 bases outside the gene matches. CDR3: CASSESARSGGYNEQFF. CDR3 DNA: TGCGCCAGCAGTGAGTCAGCGCGGAGCGGGGGTTACAATGAGCAGTTCTTC.

The gene calls are TRBV6-1 and TRBJ2-3; weak D call: TRBD2 (5 bases). This CDR3 comprises 16 residues. V lost 4 bases and J lost 0, with 14 bases in between. CDR1 is MNHNS and CDR2 is SASEGT in the germline V gene. The CDR3 spells CASSGRSGWSTDTQYF. CDR3 coding DNA: TGTGCCAGCAGTGGACGCTCGGGGTGGAGCACAGATACGCAGTATTTT.

V and J are TRBV24-1 and TRBJ2-7; tentative D call: TRBD2 (5 bases). The germline V gene encodes CDR1 KGHDR and CDR2 SFDVKD. Trimming pared 4 bases from V and 7 bases from J, leaving 13 bases between. The CDR3 loop spans 13 amino acids. The CDR3 is CATSDINTGEQYF. For the CDR3, the DNA is TGTGCCACCAGTGACATTAACACGGGGGAGCAGTACTTC.

In its sample, this clone was seen once. The chain uses TRBV30 and TRBJ1-1; D is ambiguous. Germline loops: CDR1 GTSNPN, CDR2 SVGIG (reference sequence). The CDR3 is 11 residues long. V lost 3 bases and J 7 bases, leaving 9 bases between the germline ends. In nucleotides, the CDR3 is TGTGCCTGGAGCCGGTCCCTTGAAGCTTTCTTT. Its translation is CAWSRSLEAFF.

The chain carries TRBV12-3 or TRBV12-4 and TRBJ1-2, with D unresolved. This CDR3 comprises 13 residues. Trimming left V 7 bases short and J 4 bases short, with 13 bases between. In DNA, the CDR3 is TGTGCCAGCACTAAGCCCAGGTTCTATGGCTACACCTTC. Its protein product is CASTKPRFYGYTF.

The CDR3 DNA sequence: TGCGCCAGCAGCCTGGACAGGGAGGATTGGGGCGAGCAGTACTTC. This sequence encodes CASSLDREDWGEQYF. The chain employs TRBV10-1 and TRBJ2-7, with 8 nucleotides matching TRBD1. Germline-derived CDR1 and CDR2 are WNHNN and SYGVQD (reference sequence). Trimming took 6 bases from V and 6 from J; bases not matched to a gene: 13. The CDR3 is 15 amino acids.